The rows below give T cell receptor beta chains drawn from one sample of a study of T cell responses to AZD1222 COVID-19 vaccine. Sequencing was performed with immunoSEQ multiplex PCR; in TCRdb, only in-frame clones are kept and a portion is missing. The sample holds some 66,000 clones, roughly 87% seen once. Sequenced here: peripheral blood, sampled on day 0 of AZD1222 vaccination. Receptors were obtained from an adult in good health. The CDR3 runs from the conserved cysteine through the conserved F or W. Fields, in order: clone size, CDR3 length, J gene, V gene, D gene, CDR3 protein, CDR3 DNA. The D gene is left open where the match is weak. Clone size is not always given. Where it is, it says once, few, many or a class for expanded clones.

-	14	TRBJ1-2	TRBV28	-	CASSSGLMIYGYTF	TGTGCCAGCAGTTCAGGACTGATGATCTATGGCTACACCTTC
-	16	TRBJ1-2	TRBV11-3	TRBD1	CASSLRRDRGQDGYTF	TGTGCCAGCAGCTTACGACGGGACAGGGGGCAGGATGGCTACACCTTC
-	15	TRBJ2-5	TRBV11-1	-	CASSLVTSLRETQYF	TGTGCCAGCAGCTTAGTAACTAGCCTCCGGGAGACCCAGTACTTC
-	14	TRBJ1-4	TRBV7-2	-	CASSLHSLDEKLFF	TGTGCCAGCAGCTTACACAGCTTGGATGAAAAACTGTTTTTT
-	14	TRBJ2-3	TRBV11-2	-	CASSPRGSTDTQYF	TGTGCCAGCAGCCCCCGTGGCTCCACAGATACGCAGTATTTT
-	15	TRBJ1-3	TRBV9	-	CASKPGHIGGNTIYF	TGTGCCAGCAAGCCAGGGCATATCGGCGGAAACACCATATATTTT
few	12	TRBJ1-1	TRBV29-1	TRBD1	CSVAWTGLEAFF	TGCAGCGTTGCCTGGACAGGACTAGAAGCTTTCTTT
few	15	TRBJ1-3	TRBV4-3	-	CASSQGTGSGNTIYF	TGCGCCAGCAGCCAGGGGACGGGGTCTGGAAACACCATATATTTT
-	15	TRBJ2-3	TRBV6-2/TRBV6-3	TRBD2	CASSQLAGYGDTQYF	TGTGCCAGCAGTCAACTAGCGGGGTACGGAGATACGCAGTATTTT
-	15	TRBJ2-2	TRBV5-1	TRBD1	CASSGPGQGSGELFF	TGCGCCAGCAGCGGCCCGGGACAGGGTTCCGGGGAGCTGTTTTTT
once	14	TRBJ2-5	TRBV25-1	-	CASSDPTGPETQYF	TGTGCCAGCAGTGACCCGACAGGTCCAGAGACCCAGTACTTC
-	16	TRBJ2-1	TRBV5-4	TRBD1	CASSPDPGQDNNEQFF	TGTGCCAGCAGCCCGGACCCGGGACAGGACAACAATGAGCAGTTCTTC
-	13	TRBJ1-1	TRBV6-1	-	CASSEVGNTEAFF	TGTGCCAGCAGTGAAGTAGGAAACACTGAAGCTTTCTTT
once	16	TRBJ2-3	TRBV7-9	TRBD2	CASSSGSGGSTDTQYF	TGTGCCAGCAGCTCTGGCTCGGGGGGTAGCACAGATACGCAGTATTTT
-	12	TRBJ1-2	TRBV29-1	TRBD1	CSVDTGESGYTF	TGCAGCGTTGATACAGGGGAGTCTGGCTACACCTTC
-	13	TRBJ1-5	TRBV2	-	CASRGESNQPQHF	TGTGCCAGCAGAGGAGAAAGCAATCAGCCCCAGCATTTT
-	15	TRBJ2-1	TRBV9	TRBD2	CASTNGRRSYNEQFF	TGTGCCAGCACCAACGGGAGGCGGTCCTACAATGAGCAGTTCTTC
-	16	TRBJ1-2	TRBV7-9	TRBD1	CASSSPKGQGRHGYTF	TGTGCCAGCAGCTCCCCGAAGGGACAGGGGAGACATGGCTACACCTTC
-	12	TRBJ2-7	TRBV29-1	TRBD2	CSVVPSGYEQYF	TGCAGCGTTGTACCTAGCGGCTACGAGCAGTACTTC
-	11	TRBJ1-1	TRBV6-5	-	CISGEGPEAFF	TGTATTTCGGGGGAAGGACCTGAAGCTTTCTTT
-	14	TRBJ2-7	TRBV5-6	-	CASSANRDSLEQYF	TGTGCCAGCAGCGCCAACCGGGACTCCCTAGAGCAGTACTTC
once	12	TRBJ1-6	TRBV11-3	-	CASSLRGKPLHF	TGTGCCAGCAGCCTCAGGGGAAAACCCCTCCACTTT